This T cell receptor beta chain is drawn from a study of regulatory T cells in long-lasting Graves disease. Broader study findings: Repertoires from persistent disease leaned toward TRBV28, TRBJ1-2 and TRBJ2-5. Fewer public clonotypes were shared by new patients (around 1,000) than by persistent patients (roughly 2,600).

Many counts were recorded for this clonotype. Antigen unknown. Combining iRepertoire HTBI primers with Arm-PCR of CDR3 regions, the authors built TCR beta libraries. Using its own MiXCR run on the multiplex PCR reads, TCRdb lists one record per CDR3 protein. The data hold about 660,000 distinct CDR3 sequences, with about 30% observed a single time. The CDR3 has 15 residues. V was clipped by 5 bases and J by 6 bases; unmatched bases: 12. Germline V lookup: CDR1 LGHNT, CDR2 FRNRAP. Time point in this sample: persistent/refractory GD, antithyroid drugs over 5 years with positive TRAb. The TCR library was made from RNA that had been extracted from PBMCs in TRIzol.

The source is a female donor with Graves disease. The chain joins TRBV12-5 to TRBJ2-7; 8 positions match TRBD1. Here the sequenced sample was peripheral blood mononuclear cells (PBMCs), taken when the disease was refractory, from a patient treated with antithyroid drugs. The DNA for the CDR3 is TGTGCTAGTGGTCCGGGGATAGGACAGGGAACCGAGCAGTACTTC. It codes for CASGPGIGQGTEQYF.